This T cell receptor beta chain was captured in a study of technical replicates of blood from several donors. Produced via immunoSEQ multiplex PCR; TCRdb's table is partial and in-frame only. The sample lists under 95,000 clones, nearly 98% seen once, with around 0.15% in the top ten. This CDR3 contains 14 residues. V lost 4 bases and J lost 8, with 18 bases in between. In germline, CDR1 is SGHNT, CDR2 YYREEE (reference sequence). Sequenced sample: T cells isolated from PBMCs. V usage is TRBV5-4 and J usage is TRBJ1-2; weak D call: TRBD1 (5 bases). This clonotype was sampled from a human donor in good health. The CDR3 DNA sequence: TGTGCCAGCAGCCCAGGGACTCCCTGGGGGGGCTACACCTTC. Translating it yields CASSPGTPWGGYTF.